This T cell receptor beta chain originates from a study of blood T cell repertoires in COVID-19. As for the study in general: From T cells, B-cell-depleted T cells, or PBMCs came the material, which was cDNA or gDNA.

In germline, CDR1 is MDHEN, CDR2 SYDVKM. This CDR3 spans 16 amino acids. With V trimmed by 5 bases and J by 1 base, 8 bases remained unmatched. Original processing notes: Amplification with reference gene primers provided the estimates of nucleated cell counts. Using immunoSEQ multiplex PCR, the repertoire was profiled, and TCRdb retains in-frame clones only, with some absent. That table supplies the V and J calls and clone size; D and trimming were determined from the DNA. The sample has some 76,000 clones; about nine tenths are singletons. The chain has TRBV28 and TRBJ2-3; 8 positions match TRBD2. The TCR was taken from a woman younger than 35 with acute or convalescent COVID-19. The sample consisted of peripheral blood. The CDR3 nucleotides are TGTGCCAGCAGTCTTACGGGAGGGTGGGGCACAGATACGCAGTATTTT. This sequence encodes CASSLTGGWGTDTQYF.